Following are 10 T cell receptor beta chains from one sample sequenced in a study of cytomegalovirus exposure and HLA in healthy donors. PCR employed 60 Vbeta and 13 Jbeta primers. Sequencing was performed with immunoSEQ multiplex PCR; in TCRdb, only in-frame clones are kept and a portion is missing. Found here are a few hundred thousand clones, roughly 70% of them singletons; the top ten hold 2% to 2.5%. The sequencing input was PBMCs. All receptors derive from a female donor in good health and CMV-seronegative.

J is TRBJ1-5 and V is TRBV1. TRBV1 is a pseudogene locus. The length of the CDR3 is 13 residues. This CDR3 is CTSSFGGGQPQHF. DNA of the CDR3: TGCACCAGCAGTTTCGGGGGGGGTCAGCCCCAGCATTTT.

CDR3 amino acids: CASSIEGRVYEQYF. The CDR3 bases are TGTGCCAGTAGTATCGAAGGGCGGGTCTACGAGCAGTACTTC. This rearrangement joins TRBV19 to TRBJ2-7; D possibly corresponds to TRBD2 (5 bases). V lost 3 bases and J lost 3, with 12 bases in between. This CDR3 comprises 14 residues. Germline V lookup: CDR1 LNHDA, CDR2 SQIVND (reference sequence).

J is TRBJ2-7 and V is TRBV11-3; D perhaps matches TRBD1 (5 bases). This CDR3 is 14 amino acids long. The ends were cut back, 4 bases at V and 2 bases at J, with 12 bases in the middle. The germline gives CDR1 SGHNT, CDR2 YENEEA. The CDR3 protein is CASSSRDSTYEQYF. The CDR3 DNA reads as TGTGCCAGCAGCTCCCGCGACAGCACCTACGAGCAGTACTTC. Based on the CDR3 plus reference TRBV11-3 and TRBJ2-7, the full variable domain is EAGVVQSPRYKIIEKKQPVAFWCNPISGHNTLYWYLQNLGQGPELLIRYENEEAVDDSQLPKDRFSAERLKGVDSTLKIQPAELGDSAVYLCASSSRDSTYEQYFGPGTRLTVT.

The gene calls are TRBV10-1 and TRBJ2-7, with 12 bases lining up with TRBD2. This CDR3 has 16 residues. Germline V lookup: CDR1 WNHNN, CDR2 SYGVQD (reference sequence). The junction had 5 bases not matched to a gene; V was cut back by 2 bases and J by 3 bases. The CDR3 DNA sequence: TGCGCCAGCAGTGAGAAGGGACTAGCGGGTTTCTACGAGCAGTACTTC. It translates to CASSEKGLAGFYEQYF.

The rearrangement uses TRBV11-2 and TRBJ1-4, with a tentative D call TRBD1 (5 bases). CDR1 and CDR2 (germline): SGHAT, FQNNGV. Deletions cut 2 bases from V and 5 bases from J, with 12 bases between. The CDR3 length is 15 residues. The CDR3 loop reads CASSLRGTVNEKLFF. The CDR3 nucleotides read TGTGCCAGCAGCTTACGGGGGACCGTGAATGAAAAACTGTTTTTT.

V gene TRBV4-2 combines with J gene TRBJ2-7; 9 positions agree with TRBD2. The germline gives CDR1 LGHNA, CDR2 YNFKEQ. V dropped 3 bases and J dropped 5; count of bases not matched to a gene: 5. The CDR3 consists of 14 residues. The CDR3 reads CASSHRGRVHEQYF. Here the CDR3 DNA reads TGTGCCAGCAGCCACCGCGGGAGGGTCCACGAGCAGTACTTC.

V usage is TRBV11-2 and J usage is TRBJ1-3; D is undetermined. This CDR3 contains 12 residues. The V gene's germline CDR1 is SGHAT and CDR2 FQNNGV. V dropped 3 bases and J dropped 4 bases, with 4 bases sitting between them. The CDR3, as DNA: TGTGCCAGCAGCTTTTCAGGAAACACCATATATTTT. This gives the protein CASSFSGNTIYF. Variable domain in full (rest from reference TRBV11-2 and TRBJ1-3): EAGVAQSPRYKIIEKRQSVAFWCNPISGHATLYWYQQILGQGPKLLIQFQNNGVVDDSQLPKDRFSAERLKGVDSTLKIQPAKLEDSAVYLCASSFSGNTIYFGEGSWLTVV.

Of note for this clone: The junction does not match germline at one end; this may be a read error. This chain's CDR3 is CSSSLAPGTEAFF. In nucleotides, the CDR3 is TGTTCCAGCAGCTTAGCTCCAGGGACTGAAGCTTTCTTT. The V and J genes are TRBV7-9 and TRBJ1-1; D may be TRBD1 (5 bases). Germline assignment: CDR1 SEHNR and CDR2 FQNEAQ (reference sequence). The CDR3 contains 13 residues.

The chain uses TRBV11-2 and TRBJ1-4; D is uncertain. Germline values: CDR1 SGHAT, CDR2 FQNNGV. The CDR3 loop spans 15 amino acids. With 3 bases removed from V and 0 bases from J, the gap between germline ends came to 8 bases. The CDR3 bases are TGTGCCAGCAGCTTCGGAGGAGCAACTAATGAAAAACTGTTTTTT. As protein: CASSFGGATNEKLFF. Full variable domain (remainder filled in from reference TRBV11-2 and TRBJ1-4): EAGVAQSPRYKIIEKRQSVAFWCNPISGHATLYWYQQILGQGPKLLIQFQNNGVVDDSQLPKDRFSAERLKGVDSTLKIQPAKLEDSAVYLCASSFGGATNEKLFFGSGTQLSVL.

The chain links TRBV10-3 to TRBJ1-1; D is ambiguous. Per the germline V gene, CDR1 is ENHRY and CDR2 is SYGVKD. Deletions cut 6 bases from V and 8 bases from J, with 19 bases between. This CDR3 has 14 amino acids. The CDR3 region is CAISVEAREKEAFF. CDR3 DNA: TGTGCCATCAGCGTCGAGGCGAGGGAGAAGGAAGCTTTCTTT.